This TCR beta chain was profiled in a study of T-cell memory formation after mild COVID-19. About the study: The TCR clusters were mostly specific to one donor. Overall study findings and caveats: Several responding clones turned up in pre-infection memory, indicating that cross-reactive memory may have taken part. Of the contracting clones, CD4+ ones lay mainly in CM and EM, and CD8+ ones in EMRA.

Deletions cut 3 bases from V and 2 bases from J, with 11 bases between. The germline V gene encodes CDR1 SGHRS and CDR2 YFSETQ. The CDR3 has 15 residues. cDNA libraries for TCR alpha and TCR beta, carrying sample barcodes and UMIs, came from 5'RACE with constant-segment primers. TCRdb called the 5' RACE reads again in MiXCR, with one record for every CDR3 protein. Of about 560,000 distinct CDR3 sequences in the sample, roughly 17% were seen once. With respect to this clonotype: Antigen unknown. This sequence may be a read error, since a much larger clone differs from it by one base.

The chain couples TRBV5-1 to TRBJ2-2; tentatively, D is TRBD2 (5 bases). The source of this sequence is an adult woman who had mild COVID-19 (a few samples of this study predate the infection). Cell type and time point are not known. The material sequenced was PBMCs or a T cell subset sorted from them (not recorded which). CDR3 DNA sequence: TGCGCCAGCAGCTCGGGAAAGGGAAACACCGGGGAGCTGTTTTTT. Its translation: CASSSGKGNTGELFF.